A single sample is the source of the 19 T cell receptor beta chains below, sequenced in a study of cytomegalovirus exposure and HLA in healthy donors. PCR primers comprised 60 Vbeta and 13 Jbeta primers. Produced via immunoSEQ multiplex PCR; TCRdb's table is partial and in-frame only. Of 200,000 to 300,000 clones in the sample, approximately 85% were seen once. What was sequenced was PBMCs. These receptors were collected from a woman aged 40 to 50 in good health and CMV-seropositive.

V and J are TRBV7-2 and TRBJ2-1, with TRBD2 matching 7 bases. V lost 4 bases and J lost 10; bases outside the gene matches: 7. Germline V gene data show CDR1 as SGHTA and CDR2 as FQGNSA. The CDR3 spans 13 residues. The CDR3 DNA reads TGTGCCAGCAGCTCACAACTAGCGTCCGAGCAGTTCTTC. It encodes CASSSQLASEQFF.

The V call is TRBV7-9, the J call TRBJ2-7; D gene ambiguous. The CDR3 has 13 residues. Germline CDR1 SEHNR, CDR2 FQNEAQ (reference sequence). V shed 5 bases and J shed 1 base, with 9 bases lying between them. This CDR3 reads CASSTQVSYEQYF. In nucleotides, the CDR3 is TGTGCCAGCAGCACTCAGGTTTCCTACGAGCAGTACTTC.

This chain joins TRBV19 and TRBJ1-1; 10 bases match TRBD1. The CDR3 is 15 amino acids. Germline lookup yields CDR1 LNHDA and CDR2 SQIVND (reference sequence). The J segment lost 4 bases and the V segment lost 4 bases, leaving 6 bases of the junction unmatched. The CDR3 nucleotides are TGTGCCAGTAGTACTACTGGACAGGGGGGCACTGAAGCTTTCTTT. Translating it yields CASSTTGQGGTEAFF. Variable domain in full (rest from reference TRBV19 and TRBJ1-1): DGGITQSPKYLFRKEGQNVTLSCEQNLNHDAMYWYRQDPGQGLRLIYYSQIVNDFQKGDIAEGYSVSREKKESFPLTVTSAQKNPTAFYLCASSTTGQGGTEAFFGQGTRLTVV.

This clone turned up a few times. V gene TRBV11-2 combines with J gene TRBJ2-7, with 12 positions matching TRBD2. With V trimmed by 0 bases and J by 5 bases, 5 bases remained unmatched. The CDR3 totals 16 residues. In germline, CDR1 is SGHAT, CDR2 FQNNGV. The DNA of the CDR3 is TGTGCCAGCAGCTTAGATACTAGCGGGAGGTTAAACGAGCAGTACTTC. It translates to CASSLDTSGRLNEQYF.

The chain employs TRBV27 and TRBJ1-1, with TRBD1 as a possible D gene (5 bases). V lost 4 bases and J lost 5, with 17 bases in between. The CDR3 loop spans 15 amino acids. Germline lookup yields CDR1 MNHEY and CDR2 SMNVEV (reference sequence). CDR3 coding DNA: TGTGCCAGCAGTTCGGCAGGGATGGGGCGAACTGAAGCTTTCTTT. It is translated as CASSSAGMGRTEAFF.

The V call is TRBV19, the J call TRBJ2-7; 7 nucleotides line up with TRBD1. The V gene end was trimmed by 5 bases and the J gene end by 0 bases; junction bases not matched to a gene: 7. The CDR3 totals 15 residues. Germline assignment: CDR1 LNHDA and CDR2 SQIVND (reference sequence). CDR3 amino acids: CASSPGQSFSYEQYF. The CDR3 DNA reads TGTGCCAGTAGTCCGGGACAGTCGTTCTCCTACGAGCAGTACTTC. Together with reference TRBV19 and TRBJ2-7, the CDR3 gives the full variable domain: DGGITQSPKYLFRKEGQNVTLSCEQNLNHDAMYWYRQDPGQGLRLIYYSQIVNDFQKGDIAEGYSVSREKKESFPLTVTSAQKNPTAFYLCASSPGQSFSYEQYFGPGTRLTVT.

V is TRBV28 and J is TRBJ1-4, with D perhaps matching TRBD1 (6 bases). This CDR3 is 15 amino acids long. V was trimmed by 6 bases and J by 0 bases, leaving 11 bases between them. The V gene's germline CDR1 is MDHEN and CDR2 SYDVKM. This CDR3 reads CASSPGQTTNEKLFF. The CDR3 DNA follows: TGTGCCAGCAGCCCGGGACAAACAACTAATGAAAAACTGTTTTTT. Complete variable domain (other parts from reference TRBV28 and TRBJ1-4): DVKVTQSSRYLVKRTGEKVFLECVQDMDHENMFWYRQDPGLGLRLIYFSYDVKMKEKGDIPEGYSVSREKKERFSLILESASTNQTSMYLCASSPGQTTNEKLFFGSGTQLSVL.

CDR3 protein: CAYGDYSNQPQHF. The DNA of the CDR3 is TGTGCCTACGGAGATTATAGCAATCAGCCCCAGCATTTT. The chain links TRBV30 to TRBJ1-5; D gene uncertain. V lost 7 bases and J 0 bases, leaving 10 bases between the germline ends. The CDR3 runs 13 residues. Germline CDR1 and CDR2: GTSNPN and SVGIG (reference sequence).

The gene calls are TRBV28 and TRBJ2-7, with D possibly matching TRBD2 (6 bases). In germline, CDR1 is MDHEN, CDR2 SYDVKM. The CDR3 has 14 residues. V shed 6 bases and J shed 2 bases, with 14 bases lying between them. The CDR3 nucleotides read TGTGCCAGCAGATGGCGGGGTAAAACCTACGAGCAGTACTTC. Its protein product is CASRWRGKTYEQYF.

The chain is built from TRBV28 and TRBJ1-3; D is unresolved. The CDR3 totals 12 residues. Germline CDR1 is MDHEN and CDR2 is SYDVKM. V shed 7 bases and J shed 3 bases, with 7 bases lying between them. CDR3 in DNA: TGTGCCAGCAATGTCGTTGGAAACACCATATATTTT. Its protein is CASNVVGNTIYF.

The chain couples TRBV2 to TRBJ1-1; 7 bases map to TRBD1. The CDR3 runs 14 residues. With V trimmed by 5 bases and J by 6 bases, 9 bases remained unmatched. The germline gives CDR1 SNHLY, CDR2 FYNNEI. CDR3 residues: CASSPTGMRSEAFF. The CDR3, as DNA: TGTGCCAGCAGTCCGACAGGGATGAGGTCTGAAGCTTTCTTT.

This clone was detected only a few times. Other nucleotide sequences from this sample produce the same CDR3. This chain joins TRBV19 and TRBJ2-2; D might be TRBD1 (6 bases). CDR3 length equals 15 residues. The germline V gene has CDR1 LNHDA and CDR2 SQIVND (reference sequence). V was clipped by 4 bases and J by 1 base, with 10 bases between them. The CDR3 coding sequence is TGTGCCAGTAGTAAAGGACAGCAGAACACCGGGGAGCTGTTTTTT. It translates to CASSKGQQNTGELFF.

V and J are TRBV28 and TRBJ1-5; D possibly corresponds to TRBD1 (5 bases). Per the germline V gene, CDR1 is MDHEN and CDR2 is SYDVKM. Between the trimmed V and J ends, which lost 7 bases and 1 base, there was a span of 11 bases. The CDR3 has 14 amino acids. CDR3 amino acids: CASKSRVSNQPQHF. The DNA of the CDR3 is TGTGCCAGCAAGAGCAGGGTGAGCAATCAGCCCCAGCATTTT.

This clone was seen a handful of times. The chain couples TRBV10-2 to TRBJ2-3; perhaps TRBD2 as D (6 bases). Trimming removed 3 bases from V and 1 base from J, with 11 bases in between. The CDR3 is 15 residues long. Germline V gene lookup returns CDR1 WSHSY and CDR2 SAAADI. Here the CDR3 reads CASSDSQRGTDTQYF. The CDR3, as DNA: TGCGCCAGCAGTGATAGCCAGCGGGGCACAGATACGCAGTATTTT.

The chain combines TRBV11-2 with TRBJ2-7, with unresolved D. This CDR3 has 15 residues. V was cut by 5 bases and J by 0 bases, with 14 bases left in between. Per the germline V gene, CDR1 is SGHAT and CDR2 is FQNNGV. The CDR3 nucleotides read TGTGCCAGCAGCCCTACAGAGTTTAGCTCCTACGAGCAGTACTTC. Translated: CASSPTEFSSYEQYF.

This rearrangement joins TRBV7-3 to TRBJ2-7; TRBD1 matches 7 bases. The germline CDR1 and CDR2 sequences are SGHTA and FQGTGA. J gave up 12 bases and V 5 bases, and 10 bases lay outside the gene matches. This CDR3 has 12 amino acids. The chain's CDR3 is CASSNPQGDLYF. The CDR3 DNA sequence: TGTGCCAGCAGCAATCCGCAGGGGGATTTGTACTTC.

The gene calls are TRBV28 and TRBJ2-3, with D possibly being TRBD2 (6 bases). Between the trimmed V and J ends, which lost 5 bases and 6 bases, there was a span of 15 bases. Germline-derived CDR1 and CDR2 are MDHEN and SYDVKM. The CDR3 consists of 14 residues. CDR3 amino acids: CASSTAGPGDTQYF. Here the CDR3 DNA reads TGTGCCAGCAGTACCGCGGGGCCGGGGGATACGCAGTATTTT.

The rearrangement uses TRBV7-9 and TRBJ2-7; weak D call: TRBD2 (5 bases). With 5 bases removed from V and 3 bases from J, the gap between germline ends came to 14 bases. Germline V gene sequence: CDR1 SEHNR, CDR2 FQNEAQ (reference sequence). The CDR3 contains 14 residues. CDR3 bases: TGTGCCAGCAGCCCCCCACTGAGGGACTACGAGCAGTACTTC. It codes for CASSPPLRDYEQYF.

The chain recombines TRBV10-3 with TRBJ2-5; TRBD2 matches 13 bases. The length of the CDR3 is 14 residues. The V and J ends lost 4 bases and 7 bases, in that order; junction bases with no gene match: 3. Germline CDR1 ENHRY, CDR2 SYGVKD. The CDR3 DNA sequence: TGTGCCATCAGTGGGACTAGCGGGAGTGGGACCCAGTACTTC. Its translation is CAISGTSGSGTQYF.